The 16 T cell receptor beta chains in this list originate from one sample, sequenced in a study of human T cells and chemical hapten exposure. Time point: healthy volunteer bleed at 6 weeks. RNA extraction used unfractionated whole blood as the source of total RNA. TCRdb used MiXCR to reprocess the RACE reads, holding one entry per CDR3 protein. The profile shows fewer than 50,000 distinct CDR3 sequences, around 4% of them singletons. The sequencing sample was made of whole blood. These receptors came from a human donor in good health. Some clones in this sample may be carry-over from other donors' samples.

Only a few counts were recorded for this clonotype. This chain joins TRBV7-2 and TRBJ2-7; 12 bases line up with TRBD1. The J segment lost 3 bases and the V segment lost 3 bases, leaving 3 bases of the junction unmatched. Per germline, CDR1 SGHTA and CDR2 FQGNSA. CDR3 length: 15 residues. The CDR3 region has the DNA TGTGCCAGCAGCTTGGGACAGGGGGCAAACTACGAGCAGTACTTC. This codes for CASSLGQGANYEQYF. The whole variable domain, remainder taken from reference TRBV7-2 and TRBJ2-7, is GAGVSQSPSNKVTEKGKDVELRCDPISGHTALYWYRQSLGQGLEFLIYFQGNSAPDKSGLPSDRFSAERTGGSVSTLTIQRTQQEDSAVYLCASSLGQGANYEQYFGPGTRLTVT.

This clonotype was counted many times. The chain links TRBV6-2 or TRBV6-3 to TRBJ2-3; 9 bases are shared with TRBD2. After removal of 4 bases from V and 0 bases from J, the junction contained 5 bases not matched to a gene. Germline values: CDR1 MNHEY, CDR2 SVGEGT. The CDR3 sequence is 16 residues long. The chain's CDR3 is CASSSLAGPSTDTQYF. Written as DNA, the CDR3 is TGTGCCAGCAGTTCCCTAGCGGGGCCTAGCACAGATACGCAGTATTTT.

This chain connects TRBV12-3 or TRBV12-4 to TRBJ1-5; unclear D gene. This CDR3 contains 13 residues. Trimming left V 2 bases short and J 1 base short, with 3 bases between. The CDR3 spells CASSLRSNQPQHF. The CDR3 DNA is TGTGCCAGCAGTTTACGAAGCAATCAGCCCCAGCATTTT.

The CDR3: CASSRGQFGNQPQHF. CDR3 DNA sequence: TGTGCCAGCAGTCGGGGACAGTTTGGCAATCAGCCCCAGCATTTT. The V call is TRBV6-5, the J call TRBJ1-5, with 7 bases matching TRBD1. The CDR3 covers 15 residues. The V and J ends lost 5 bases and 2 bases, in that order; junction bases with no gene match: 6. Germline CDR1 is MNHEY and CDR2 is SVGAGI.

This clonotype was recorded many times. This chain links TRBV20-1 with TRBJ2-1; weak D call: TRBD2 (5 bases). The CDR3 has 19 amino acids. The V and J ends lost 1 base and 0 bases respectively, with 22 bases between them. Per the germline V gene, CDR1 is DFQATT and CDR2 is SNEGSKA (reference sequence). The CDR3 bases are TGCAGTGCTAGAGTTGCCCAGCGGAGGCGGTGGAGCTCCTACAATGAGCAGTTCTTC. Encoded protein: CSARVAQRRRWSSYNEQFF.

This clonotype was detected ten times or more. The chain links TRBV6-1 to TRBJ2-7; 8 bases fit TRBD1. The CDR3 totals 12 residues. Germline V gene data show CDR1 as MNHNS and CDR2 as SASEGT. J was trimmed by 4 bases and V by 6 bases; bases with no gene match: 2. The CDR3 protein is CASRYRGYEQYF. The CDR3 region has the DNA TGTGCCAGCAGATACAGGGGGTACGAGCAGTACTTC.

At least ten counts were recorded for this clonotype. The CDR3 coding sequence is TGTGCCATCAGTGACGGTGAGAGGGCGCAGTCAAACCACGAGCAGTACTTC. Translated: CAISDGERAQSNHEQYF. V and J are TRBV10-3 and TRBJ2-7, with D perhaps matching TRBD2 (5 bases). Germline V gene lookup returns CDR1 ENHRY and CDR2 SYGVKD. V was trimmed by 3 bases and J by 5 bases, leaving 23 bases between them. The CDR3 is 17 residues long.

At least ten counts were recorded for this clonotype. The rearrangement uses TRBV12-3 or TRBV12-4 and TRBJ1-5; 8 nucleotides line up with TRBD1. J was trimmed by 5 bases and V by 6 bases; bases with no gene match: 6. The CDR3 consists of 14 residues. CDR3 sequence: CASSLGQDYQPQHF. CDR3 nucleotide sequence: TGTGCCAGCAGCTTGGGACAGGACTATCAGCCCCAGCATTTT.

This clonotype was seen at least ten times. CDR3 nucleotide sequence: TGTGCCAGCAGTCGACTGGGTCCGAATCAGCCCCAGCATTTT. This gives the protein CASSRLGPNQPQHF. This chain joins TRBV27 and TRBJ1-5; D is uncertain. Trimming took 5 bases from V and 4 from J, leaving 12 bases between them. This CDR3 contains 14 residues. Per germline, CDR1 MNHEY and CDR2 SMNVEV (reference sequence).

This clonotype showed up many times. This chain connects TRBV15 to TRBJ1-4, with a possible D match to TRBD1 (6 bases). This CDR3 is built from 14 residues. Trimming stripped 11 bases from V and 7 bases from J, with 20 bases between. The V gene's germline CDR1 is LNHNV and CDR2 YYDKDF (reference sequence). CDR3 DNA: TGTGCCGCCCAACAGGGCATAGATGGTGAAAAACTGTTTTTT. It translates to CAAQQGIDGEKLFF. Full variable domain (remainder filled in from reference TRBV15 and TRBJ1-4): DAMVIQNPRYQVTQFGKPVTLSCSQTLNHNVMYWYQQKSSQAPKLLFHYYDKDFNNEADTPDNFQSRRPNTSFCFLDIRSPGLGDTAMYLCAAQQGIDGEKLFFGSGTQLSVL.

This clonotype was recorded at least ten times. The genes are TRBV6-1 and TRBJ2-1; the match to TRBD2 covers 13 bases. Germline V gives CDR1 MNHNS, CDR2 SASEGT. The junction had 15 bases not matched to a gene; V was cut back by 2 bases and J by 5 bases. This CDR3 is 20 amino acids long. The CDR3 loop reads CASSETGLAGPSRVHNEQFF. CDR3 DNA: TGTGCCAGCAGTGAAACGGGACTAGCGGGACCTTCGAGGGTCCACAATGAGCAGTTCTTC.

This clonotype has at least ten counts. J is TRBJ2-5 and V is TRBV24-1, with 7 bases aligning to TRBD1. Germline loops: CDR1 KGHDR, CDR2 SFDVKD. The CDR3 length is 15 residues. Losses at the gene ends were 2 bases for V and 1 base for J; bases not matched to a gene: 3. Written as DNA, the CDR3 is TGTGCCACCAGTGATTCGGGACAGTTCCAAGAGACCCAGTACTTC. It encodes CATSDSGQFQETQYF.

Many counts were recorded for this clonotype. The rearrangement uses TRBV6-6 and TRBJ2-3, with 16 nucleotides matching TRBD2. Trimming cost V 5 bases and J 5 bases; bases outside gene matches: 7. Germline V lookup: CDR1 MNHNY, CDR2 SVGAGI (reference sequence). This CDR3 is built from 17 residues. DNA for the CDR3: TGTGCCAGCAGTGCCGGGACTAGCGGGAGGGCCGGAGATACGCAGTATTTT. Translation gives CASSAGTSGRAGDTQYF.

This clonotype was observed a few times. The chain combines TRBV5-6 with TRBJ1-1, with D tentatively TRBD1 (6 bases). Germline CDR1 is SGHDT and CDR2 is YYEEEE. CDR3 size: 15 residues. V lost 2 bases and J 4 bases, leaving 15 bases between the germline ends. The CDR3 loop reads CASSLNPQGGTEAFF. CDR3 bases: TGTGCCAGCAGCTTAAACCCACAGGGTGGCACTGAAGCTTTCTTT.

This clonotype was seen many times. The rearrangement uses TRBV29-1 and TRBJ2-7, with 7 bases identical to TRBD1. The CDR3 loop spans 15 amino acids. J gave up 6 bases and V 4 bases, and 15 bases lay outside the gene matches. Germline assignment: CDR1 SQVTM and CDR2 ANQGSEA. CDR3 DNA: TGCAGCGTTGGCCCCGGGACAGTTACAATGAGCGAGCAGTACTTC. Its protein product is CSVGPGTVTMSEQYF.

This chain links TRBV7-2 with TRBJ2-5; no clear D gene. This CDR3 is 13 amino acids long. Germline V gene lookup returns CDR1 SGHTA and CDR2 FQGNSA. Between the trimmed V and J ends, which lost 2 bases and 4 bases, there was a span of 8 bases. The DNA for the CDR3 is TGTGCCAGCAGCTTAACCAGCCTAGAGACCCAGTACTTC. Translating gives CASSLTSLETQYF.